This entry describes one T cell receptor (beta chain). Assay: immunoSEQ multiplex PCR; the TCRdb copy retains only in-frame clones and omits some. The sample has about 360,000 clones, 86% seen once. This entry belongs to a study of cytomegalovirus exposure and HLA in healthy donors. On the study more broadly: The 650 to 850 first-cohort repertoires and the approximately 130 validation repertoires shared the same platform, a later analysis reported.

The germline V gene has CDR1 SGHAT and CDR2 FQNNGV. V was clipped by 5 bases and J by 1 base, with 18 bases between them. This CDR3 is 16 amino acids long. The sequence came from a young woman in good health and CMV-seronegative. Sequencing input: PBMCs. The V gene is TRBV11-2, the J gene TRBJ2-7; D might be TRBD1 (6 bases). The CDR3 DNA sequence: TGTGCCAGCAGCACCATCCCAGGGGTTAGTTCCTACGAGCAGTACTTC. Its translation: CASSTIPGVSSYEQYF.